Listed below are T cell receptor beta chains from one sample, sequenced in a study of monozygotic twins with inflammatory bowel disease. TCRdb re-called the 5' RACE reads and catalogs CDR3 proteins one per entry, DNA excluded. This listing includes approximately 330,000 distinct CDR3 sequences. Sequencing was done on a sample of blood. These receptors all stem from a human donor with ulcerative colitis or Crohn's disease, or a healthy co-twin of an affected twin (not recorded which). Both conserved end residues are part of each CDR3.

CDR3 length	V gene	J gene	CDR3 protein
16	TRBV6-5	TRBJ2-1	CASSYLLGGGPPEQFF
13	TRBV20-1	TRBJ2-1	CSARFPDYNEQFF
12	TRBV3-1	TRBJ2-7	CASSQDDSEQYF
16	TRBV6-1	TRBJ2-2	CASRPPGQGYTGELFF
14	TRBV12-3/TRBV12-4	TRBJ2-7	CASSLSADSYEQYF
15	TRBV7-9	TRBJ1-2	CASSLALGARYGYTF
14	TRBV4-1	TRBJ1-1	CASRSYKPGTEAFF
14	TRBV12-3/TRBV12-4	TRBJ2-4	CASSPAAGGNIQYF
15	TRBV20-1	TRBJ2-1	CSASRWEETYNEQFF
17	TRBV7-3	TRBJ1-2	CASSLIGTGSSNYGYTF
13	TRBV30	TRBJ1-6	CAWSSDRNSPLHF
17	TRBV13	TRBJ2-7	CASRRVFAGGHSYEQYF
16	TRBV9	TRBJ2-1	CASSANSQGAGNEQFF
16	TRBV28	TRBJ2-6	CASSHLGGSGVNVLTF
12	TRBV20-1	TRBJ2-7	CSARDFPSEQYF
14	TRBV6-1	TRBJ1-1	CASTLKQGRTEAFF
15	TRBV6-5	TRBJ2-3	CASSYFFDEAPTQYF
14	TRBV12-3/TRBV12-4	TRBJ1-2	CASSLGQGRDGYTF
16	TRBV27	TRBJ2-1	CASSLIQGMGWNEQFF
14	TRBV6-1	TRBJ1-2	CASCEQGATSGYTF
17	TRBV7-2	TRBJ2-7	CASSPRGPGTRGYEQYF
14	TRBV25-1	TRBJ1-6	CASSDPPRARPLHF
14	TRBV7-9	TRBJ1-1	CASSSTREDTEAFF
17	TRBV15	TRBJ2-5	CATSRIPLAGVYETQYF
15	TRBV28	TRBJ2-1	CASTPPGPSDNEQFF
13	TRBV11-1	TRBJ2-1	CASRPTGYDEQFF
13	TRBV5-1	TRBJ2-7	CASRPQGSYEQYF
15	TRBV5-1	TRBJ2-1	CASSLEGQDNNEQFF
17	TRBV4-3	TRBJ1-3	CASSQATPGGSGNTIYF
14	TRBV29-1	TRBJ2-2	CSVNRDSNTGELFF
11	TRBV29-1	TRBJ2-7	CSVEDLYEQYF
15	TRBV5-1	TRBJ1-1	CASSLGLSGDTEAFF
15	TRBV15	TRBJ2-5	CATSRDPDGEETQYF
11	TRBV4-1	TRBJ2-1	CASKGSNEQFF
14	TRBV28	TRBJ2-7	CASSFLEGSYEQYF
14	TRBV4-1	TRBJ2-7	CASSPRTSSYEQYF
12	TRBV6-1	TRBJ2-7	CASGTDHYEQYF
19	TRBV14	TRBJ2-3	CASSQGLAGDHPSTDTQYF
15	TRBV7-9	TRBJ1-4	CASRPMAGFSEKLFF
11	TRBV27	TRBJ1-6	CASSFESPLHF
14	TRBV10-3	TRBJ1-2	CAIGTGVFDYGYTF
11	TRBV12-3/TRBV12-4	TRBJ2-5	CASSALETQYF
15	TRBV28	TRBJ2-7	CASSLGGSRSYEQYF
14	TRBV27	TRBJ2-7	CASSPVGGTYEQYF
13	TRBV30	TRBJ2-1	CAWDRTGGSEQFF
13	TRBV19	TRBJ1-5	CASTVTGNQPQHF
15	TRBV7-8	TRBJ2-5	CASSLGVGGGETQYF
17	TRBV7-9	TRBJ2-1	CASSFSGTSGADNEQFF
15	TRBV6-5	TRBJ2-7	CASSLGTSGLYEQYF
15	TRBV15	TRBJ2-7	CATSRPGLAYSEQYF
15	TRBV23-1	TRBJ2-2	CASIRTRPYTGELFF
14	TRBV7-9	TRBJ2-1	CASSSSGRAPEQFF
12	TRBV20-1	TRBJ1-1	CSQPRGDTEAFF